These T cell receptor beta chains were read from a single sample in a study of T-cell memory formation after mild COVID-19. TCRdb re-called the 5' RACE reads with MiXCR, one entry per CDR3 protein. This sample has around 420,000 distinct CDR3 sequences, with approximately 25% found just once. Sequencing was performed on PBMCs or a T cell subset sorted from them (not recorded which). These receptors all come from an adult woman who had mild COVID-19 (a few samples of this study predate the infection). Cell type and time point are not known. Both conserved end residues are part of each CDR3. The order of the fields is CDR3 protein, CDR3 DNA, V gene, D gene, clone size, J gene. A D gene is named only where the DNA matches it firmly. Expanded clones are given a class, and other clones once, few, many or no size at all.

CDR3: CASSPPAGTEAFF
DNA: TGTGCCAGCAGCCCACCGGCGGGCACTGAAGCTTTCTTT
V: TRBV7-9
D: NA
size: few
J: TRBJ1-1

CDR3: CASSPTLNTEAFF
DNA: TGTGCCAGCAGCCCGACCTTGAACACTGAAGCTTTCTTT
V: TRBV7-2
D: NA
size: few
J: TRBJ1-1

CDR3: CASSTTGVAEAFF
DNA: TGTGCCAGCAGCACAACAGGGGTGGCTGAAGCTTTCTTT
V: TRBV7-9
D: TRBD1
size: NA
J: TRBJ1-1

CDR3: CASSQTGASGNTIYF
DNA: TGTGCCAGCAGCCAAACGGGGGCCTCTGGAAACACCATATATTTT
V: TRBV4-2
D: NA
size: few
J: TRBJ1-3

CDR3: CASSPGTGTDSYNEQFF
DNA: TGCGCCAGCAGCCCGGGGACCGGGACGGACTCCTACAATGAGCAGTTCTTC
V: TRBV4-3
D: NA
size: NA
J: TRBJ2-1

CDR3: CASRSGQGNNEQYF
DNA: TGTGCCAGCAGATCCGGACAGGGTAACAACGAGCAGTACTTC
V: TRBV27
D: TRBD1
size: NA
J: TRBJ2-7

CDR3: CASSSERDRYNEQFF
DNA: TGTGCCAGCAGCTCAGAAAGGGACAGATACAATGAGCAGTTCTTC
V: TRBV5-6
D: TRBD1
size: NA
J: TRBJ2-1

CDR3: CASSTHFGQGAWNGYTF
DNA: TGTGCCAGCAGTACCCACTTTGGACAGGGGGCTTGGAATGGCTACACCTTC
V: TRBV6-1
D: TRBD1
size: NA
J: TRBJ1-2

CDR3: CSARPPAGNQPQHF
DNA: TGCAGTGCTAGACCACCTGCAGGGAATCAGCCCCAGCATTTT
V: TRBV20-1
D: NA
size: few
J: TRBJ1-5

CDR3: CASSVGGREYNEQFF
DNA: TGTGCCAGCAGCGTAGGGGGCCGGGAGTACAATGAGCAGTTCTTC
V: TRBV9
D: NA
size: few
J: TRBJ2-1

CDR3: CASSFSVPGVGNTEAFF
DNA: TGTGCCAGCAGCTTTTCCGTCCCGGGGGTTGGAAACACTGAAGCTTTCTTT
V: TRBV7-9
D: NA
size: NA
J: TRBJ1-1

CDR3: CASSLMSYEQYF
DNA: TGTGCCAGCAGCTTAATGTCCTACGAGCAGTACTTC
V: TRBV7-2
D: NA
size: many
J: TRBJ2-7

CDR3: CASSSPGQGRYEQFF
DNA: TGCGCCAGCAGCTCACCGGGACAGGGGCGCTATGAGCAGTTCTTC
V: TRBV5-1
D: TRBD1
size: few
J: TRBJ2-1

CDR3: CASSDPPGIYANTGELFF
DNA: TGTGCCAGCAGTGATCCCCCCGGCATTTATGCGAACACCGGGGAGCTGTTTTTT
V: TRBV7-6
D: NA
size: NA
J: TRBJ2-2

CDR3: CATSGSGGSSYNEQFF
DNA: TGTGCCACCAGCGGAAGCGGGGGCAGCTCCTACAATGAGCAGTTCTTC
V: TRBV24-1
D: TRBD2
size: few
J: TRBJ2-1

CDR3: CASSPPGQGGTEAFF
DNA: TGTGCCAGCAGCCCCCCTGGACAGGGTGGAACTGAAGCTTTCTTT
V: TRBV7-2
D: TRBD1
size: NA
J: TRBJ1-1

CDR3: CASGTNRGRNTEAFF
DNA: TGTGCTAGTGGGACGAATCGGGGAAGGAACACTGAAGCTTTCTTT
V: TRBV12-5
D: NA
size: NA
J: TRBJ1-1

CDR3: CASSHVLNVRTPLHF
DNA: TGCGCCAGCAGCCATGTTCTAAATGTGAGGACACCCCTCCACTTT
V: TRBV4-1
D: NA
size: NA
J: TRBJ1-6

CDR3: CASSRDTNSYEQYF
DNA: TGTGCCAGCAGTCGGGACACAAACTCCTACGAGCAGTACTTC
V: TRBV2
D: NA
size: NA
J: TRBJ2-7

CDR3: CASSGQGGSLINEQYF
DNA: TGTGCCAGCAGCGGACAGGGGGGTTCCCTTATTAACGAGCAGTACTTC
V: TRBV2
D: TRBD1
size: NA
J: TRBJ2-7

CDR3: CASSISAGGSYEQYF
DNA: TGTGCCAGTAGTATATCAGCGGGGGGCTCCTACGAGCAGTACTTC
V: TRBV19
D: TRBD2
size: NA
J: TRBJ2-7

CDR3: CASSPGLAGGEQYF
DNA: TGCGCCAGCAGCCCGGGACTAGCGGGAGGAGAGCAGTACTTC
V: TRBV5-1
D: TRBD2
size: NA
J: TRBJ2-7

CDR3: CASSPDPRGSDTEAFF
DNA: TGTGCCAGCAGCCCCGACCCGCGGGGATCGGACACTGAAGCTTTCTTT
V: TRBV9
D: NA
size: few
J: TRBJ1-1

CDR3: CAISPGGRYSNQPQHF
DNA: TGTGCCATCTCCCCAGGTGGCAGATATAGCAATCAGCCCCAGCATTTT
V: TRBV7-9
D: NA
size: NA
J: TRBJ1-5

CDR3: CASSWDVGAQYF
DNA: TGTGCCAGCAGCTGGGACGTCGGTGCCCAGTACTTC
V: TRBV7-9
D: NA
size: NA
J: TRBJ2-5

CDR3: CASSPRDREAGELFF
DNA: TGTGCCAGTAGTCCCCGGGACAGGGAAGCCGGGGAGCTGTTTTTT
V: TRBV19
D: TRBD1
size: NA
J: TRBJ2-2

CDR3: CASSLVPSTYEQYF
DNA: TGTGCCAGCAGCTTAGTTCCGTCGACCTACGAGCAGTACTTC
V: TRBV7-2
D: NA
size: NA
J: TRBJ2-7

CDR3: CASSSTPDRVTYEQYF
DNA: TGTGCCAGCAGTTCTACCCCTGACAGGGTCACCTACGAGCAGTACTTC
V: TRBV6-5
D: TRBD1
size: few
J: TRBJ2-7

CDR3: CASSETELEEKLFF
DNA: TGTGCCAGCAGTGAAACGGAACTCGAAGAAAAACTGTTTTTT
V: TRBV6-1
D: NA
size: NA
J: TRBJ1-4

CDR3: CASSLGIWNTEAFF
DNA: TGTGCCAGCAGCTTAGGTATCTGGAACACTGAAGCTTTCTTT
V: TRBV11-2
D: NA
size: NA
J: TRBJ1-1

CDR3: CASSRRTDNQPQHF
DNA: TGTGCCAGCAGCCGAAGGACAGATAATCAGCCCCAGCATTTT
V: TRBV2
D: NA
size: NA
J: TRBJ1-5

CDR3: CAISEATGVYEQYF
DNA: TGTGCCATCAGTGAAGCGACAGGGGTATACGAGCAGTACTTC
V: TRBV10-3
D: TRBD1
size: few
J: TRBJ2-7

CDR3: CASSLEGTGGEKLFF
DNA: TGTGCCAGCAGCTTAGAAGGGACAGGGGGTGAAAAACTGTTTTTT
V: TRBV7-8
D: TRBD1
size: few
J: TRBJ1-4

CDR3: CAWSVPPGAEQYF
DNA: TGTGCCTGGAGTGTCCCACCCGGGGCCGAGCAGTACTTC
V: TRBV30
D: NA
size: NA
J: TRBJ2-7

CDR3: CASSLILAGVSPNEQFF
DNA: TGTGCCAGCAGCTTAATTTTGGCGGGAGTTAGTCCCAATGAGCAGTTCTTC
V: TRBV11-2
D: TRBD2
size: few
J: TRBJ2-1

CDR3: CASSQATVQYF
DNA: TGTGCCAGCAGCCAAGCGACAGTACAGTACTTC
V: TRBV3-1
D: NA
size: few
J: TRBJ2-5

CDR3: CASSWGTRGEETQYF
DNA: TGTGCCAGCAGCTGGGGAACTAGAGGGGAAGAGACCCAGTACTTC
V: TRBV7-6
D: NA
size: few
J: TRBJ2-5

CDR3: CASSLRVAGVNEQFF
DNA: TGTGCCAGCAGCTTACGAGTAGCAGGGGTCAATGAGCAGTTCTTC
V: TRBV7-3
D: NA
size: many
J: TRBJ2-1

CDR3: CASSPNRGLNTEAFF
DNA: TGTGCCAGCTCACCAAACAGGGGGCTCAACACTGAAGCTTTCTTT
V: TRBV18
D: TRBD1
size: once
J: TRBJ1-1